This is a list of T cell receptor beta chains from one sample in a study of neurological immune-mediated disorders. Via MiXCR, TCRdb re-called the 5' RACE reads, giving one row per CDR3 protein. This table has approximately 65,000 distinct CDR3 sequences, around 5% appearing once. Sequenced: PBMCs. Receptors were obtained from a human donor with multiple sclerosis. The donor label of this sample is uncertain. Both conserved end residues are part of each CDR3. Fields, in order: clone size, J gene, CDR3 length, D gene, V gene, CDR3 protein, CDR3 DNA. D genes are given only for firm matches. Part of the rows lack a size; the others show once, few, many or a class for expanded clones.

size: many
J: TRBJ2-1
length: 15
D: TRBD1
V: TRBV12-3/TRBV12-4
CDR3: CASSPGQGAYNEQFF
DNA: TGTGCCAGCAGTCCCGGACAGGGAGCGTACAATGAGCAGTTCTTC

size: many
J: TRBJ2-7
length: 15
D: -
V: TRBV28
CDR3: CASSSGTFTPYEQYF
DNA: TGTGCCAGCAGTTCCGGGACTTTTACTCCGTACGAGCAGTACTTC

size: many
J: TRBJ1-5
length: 15
D: -
V: TRBV6-1
CDR3: CASSEQPGWGQPQHF
DNA: TGTGCCAGCAGTGAGCAGCCGGGTTGGGGGCAGCCCCAGCATTTT

size: many
J: TRBJ1-4
length: 15
D: TRBD1
V: TRBV5-1
CDR3: CASSLPTGANEKLFF
DNA: TGCGCCAGCAGCTTACCGACAGGGGCTAATGAAAAACTGTTTTTT

size: many
J: TRBJ2-1
length: 16
D: TRBD2
V: TRBV6-2/TRBV6-3
CDR3: CASSRLGLAVNNEQFF
DNA: TGTGCCAGCAGCCGCTTGGGACTAGCTGTAAACAATGAGCAGTTCTTC

size: many
J: TRBJ2-1
length: 18
D: TRBD2
V: TRBV2
CDR3: CASRRGLGGTSSVNEQFF
DNA: TGTGCCAGCAGACGGGGCTTGGGCGGGACTAGTTCAGTTAATGAGCAGTTCTTC

size: many
J: TRBJ1-2
length: 15
D: -
V: TRBV5-1
CDR3: CASSVSTGLNYGYTF
DNA: TGCGCCAGCAGCGTATCCACAGGTCTCAACTATGGCTACACCTTC

size: many
J: TRBJ2-5
length: 16
D: TRBD2
V: TRBV5-4
CDR3: CASSYTGLVSGETQYF
DNA: TGTGCCAGCAGCTACACCGGACTAGTCTCGGGGGAGACCCAGTACTTC

size: many
J: TRBJ2-1
length: 13
D: -
V: TRBV7-3
CDR3: CASSLTLWGDRSF
DNA: TGTGCCAGCAGCTTAACGTTGTGGGGGGACCGTTCCTTC

size: many
J: TRBJ2-7
length: 14
D: TRBD2
V: TRBV20-1
CDR3: CSAISGGAESEQYF
DNA: TGCAGTGCCATTAGCGGGGGGGCCGAGAGCGAGCAGTACTTC

size: -
J: TRBJ1-2
length: 13
D: -
V: TRBV15
CDR3: CATSTGTSYGYTF
DNA: TGTGCCACCAGCACCGGGACGTCGTATGGCTACACCTTC

size: many
J: TRBJ1-2
length: 15
D: TRBD1
V: TRBV2
CDR3: CASKDRGDANYGYTF
DNA: TGTGCCAGCAAGGACAGGGGGGATGCTAACTATGGCTACACCTTC

size: many
J: TRBJ1-6
length: 15
D: TRBD1
V: TRBV6-4
CDR3: CASRTGGQGGSPLHF
DNA: TGTGCCAGCAGGACGGGGGGACAGGGCGGATCACCCCTCCACTTT

size: many
J: TRBJ2-1
length: 18
D: -
V: TRBV9
CDR3: CASSVALKGGLPYNEQFF
DNA: TGTGCCAGCAGCGTAGCCCTAAAAGGGGGGCTACCCTACAATGAGCAGTTCTTC

size: many
J: TRBJ2-2
length: 17
D: -
V: TRBV20-1
CDR3: CSASPPSGAPGTGELFF
DNA: TGCAGTGCTAGTCCTCCGTCGGGGGCGCCGGGCACCGGGGAGCTGTTTTTT

size: medium-sized
J: TRBJ1-5
length: 16
D: -
V: TRBV4-1
CDR3: CASSQARGSSNQPQHF
DNA: TGCGCCAGCAGCCAAGCAAGGGGGTCTAGCAATCAGCCCCAGCATTTT

size: -
J: TRBJ2-6
length: 17
D: -
V: TRBV12-3/TRBV12-4
CDR3: CASSLRGFLTGANVLTF
DNA: TGTGCCAGCAGTTTAAGGGGATTTCTGACTGGGGCCAACGTCCTGACTTTC

size: many
J: TRBJ2-7
length: 16
D: -
V: TRBV21-1
CDR3: CASSTWTSGDFDEQYF
DNA: TGTGCCAGCAGCACCTGGACTAGCGGGGACTTCGACGAGCAGTACTTC

size: many
J: TRBJ2-1
length: 13
D: -
V: TRBV3-1
CDR3: CASRPRRANEQFF
DNA: TGTGCCAGCAGGCCTAGACGCGCCAATGAGCAGTTCTTC

size: many
J: TRBJ2-7
length: 12
D: -
V: TRBV5-1
CDR3: CASSGGLYEQYF
DNA: TGCGCCAGCAGCGGGGGGCTGTACGAGCAGTACTTC

size: many
J: TRBJ1-2
length: 12
D: -
V: TRBV5-1
CDR3: CASRMGAYGYTF
DNA: TGCGCCAGCAGGATGGGGGCCTATGGCTACACCTTC

size: many
J: TRBJ2-4
length: 11
D: -
V: TRBV29-1
CDR3: CSSVAKNIQYF
DNA: TGCAGTTCTGTGGCCAAAAACATTCAGTACTTC

size: many
J: TRBJ2-3
length: 11
D: -
V: TRBV5-1
CDR3: CASSSTDTQYF
DNA: TGCGCCAGCAGTTCCACAGATACGCAGTATTTT

size: many
J: TRBJ2-3
length: 15
D: TRBD1
V: TRBV6-5
CDR3: CASSYSGTETDTQYF
DNA: TGTGCCAGCAGTTACTCCGGGACAGAGACAGATACGCAGTATTTT

size: many
J: TRBJ2-1
length: 17
D: TRBD2
V: TRBV4-1
CDR3: CASSQGLAGGPDTEQFF
DNA: TGCGCCAGCAGCCAAGGACTAGCGGGGGGGCCGGATACTGAGCAGTTCTTC

size: many
J: TRBJ2-7
length: 11
D: -
V: TRBV20-1
CDR3: CSARTTYEQYF
DNA: TGCAGTGCCAGGACAACCTACGAGCAGTACTTC

size: -
J: TRBJ2-7
length: 14
D: TRBD1
V: TRBV19
CDR3: CASSGSDRVYEQYF
DNA: TGTGCCAGTAGTGGATCCGACAGGGTGTACGAGCAGTACTTC

size: many
J: TRBJ2-3
length: 14
D: -
V: TRBV20-1
CDR3: CSAAAYPRTDTQYF
DNA: TGCAGTGCTGCCGCCTATCCTCGCACAGATACGCAGTATTTT

size: many
J: TRBJ1-5
length: 15
D: -
V: TRBV20-1
CDR3: CSARIPGNLNQPQHF
DNA: TGCAGTGCTAGAATTCCCGGGAACCTAAATCAGCCCCAGCATTTT

size: many
J: TRBJ2-7
length: 14
D: -
V: TRBV9
CDR3: CASSVVGSSYEQYF
DNA: TGTGCCAGCAGCGTAGTAGGGAGCTCCTACGAGCAGTACTTC

size: medium-sized
J: TRBJ2-1
length: 13
D: -
V: TRBV10-3
CDR3: CAISDPGSPEQFF
DNA: TGTGCCATCAGTGATCCCGGTTCGCCTGAGCAGTTCTTC

size: many
J: TRBJ2-1
length: 9
D: -
V: TRBV27
CDR3: CASSFGQFF
DNA: TGTGCCAGCAGTTTCGGGCAGTTCTTC

size: many
J: TRBJ2-3
length: 14
D: -
V: TRBV5-1
CDR3: CASSLEQGPDTQYF
DNA: TGCGCCAGCAGCTTGGAACAGGGACCAGATACGCAGTATTTT

size: few
J: TRBJ1-2
length: 15
D: TRBD1
V: TRBV2
CDR3: CARSAETGPNYGYTF
DNA: TGTGCCAGATCGGCGGAGACAGGGCCTAACTATGGCTACACCTTC

size: many
J: TRBJ1-1
length: 13
D: -
V: TRBV20-1
CDR3: CSARTGSITEAFF
DNA: TGCAGTGCTAGAACAGGGTCTATCACTGAAGCTTTCTTT

size: -
J: TRBJ2-7
length: 12
D: TRBD1
V: TRBV12-3/TRBV12-4
CDR3: CASSGGQGEQYF
DNA: TGTGCCAGCAGTGGGGGACAGGGGGAGCAGTACTTC

size: many
J: TRBJ1-2
length: 12
D: -
V: TRBV20-1
CDR3: CSANHPNYGYTF
DNA: TGCAGTGCAAATCACCCTAACTATGGCTACACCTTC

size: many
J: TRBJ2-3
length: 11
D: TRBD2
V: TRBV12-3/TRBV12-4
CDR3: CASSTSGTQYF
DNA: TGTGCCAGCAGTACTAGCGGTACGCAGTATTTT

size: many
J: TRBJ1-1
length: 13
D: -
V: TRBV15
CDR3: CATSPGGNTEAFF
DNA: TGTGCCACCAGTCCCGGGGGGAACACTGAAGCTTTCTTT

size: many
J: TRBJ2-7
length: 12
D: TRBD2
V: TRBV20-1
CDR3: CSAVGGGSEQYF
DNA: TGCAGTGCCGTTGGGGGGGGAAGCGAGCAGTACTTC

size: many
J: TRBJ2-2
length: 16
D: TRBD2
V: TRBV15
CDR3: CATSSGSGGATGELFF
DNA: TGTGCCACCAGCAGTGGGAGCGGGGGGGCAACCGGGGAGCTGTTTTTT

size: -
J: TRBJ1-1
length: 13
D: -
V: TRBV6-4
CDR3: CASSQEANTEAFF
DNA: TGTGCCAGCAGCCAGGAAGCGAACACTGAAGCTTTCTTT

size: many
J: TRBJ1-1
length: 16
D: -
V: TRBV7-6
CDR3: CASSLLEDNRNTEAFF
DNA: TGTGCCAGCAGCTTATTAGAGGACAACCGGAACACTGAAGCTTTCTTT

size: many
J: TRBJ2-2
length: 15
D: TRBD1
V: TRBV5-1
CDR3: CASSLRGQPTGELFF
DNA: TGCGCCAGCAGCCTTCGGGGACAGCCCACCGGGGAGCTGTTTTTT

size: many
J: TRBJ2-7
length: 13
D: -
V: TRBV9
CDR3: CASSVEDSYEQYF
DNA: TGTGCCAGCAGCGTAGAGGACAGCTACGAGCAGTACTTC

size: many
J: TRBJ2-1
length: 15
D: -
V: TRBV4-2
CDR3: CASSSQREWSNEQFF
DNA: TGTGCCAGCAGCTCTCAAAGGGAGTGGAGCAATGAGCAGTTCTTC

size: many
J: TRBJ2-2
length: 15
D: TRBD1
V: TRBV5-1
CDR3: CASSSTGANTGELFF
DNA: TGCGCCAGCAGCTCGACAGGGGCGAACACCGGGGAGCTGTTTTTT